Relative to its sample, the clone carrying this T cell receptor (beta chain) is medium-sized (0.01 to 0.1%). Antigen unknown. Using immunoSEQ multiplex PCR, the repertoire was profiled, and TCRdb retains in-frame clones only, with some absent. The sample has roughly 50,000 clones; around 90% are singletons. The CDR3 spans 15 residues. CDR1 and CDR2 (germline): SGHDT, YYEEEE. Trimming shortened V by 6 bases and J by 0 bases, and 15 bases separated the two germline ends. The data stem from a study of Tregs in tolerant kidney transplant recipients. Study-level findings and limits: Activated donor B cell expansion appeared to reveal the most relevant donor-specific TCRbeta repertoire. Nucleotide sequences could not be compared across some patients' samples due to primer changes.

Related graft donors supplied nonmyeloablative bone marrow transplants, and mixed chimerism was transient. CD4+CD25+CD127- Tregs, CD4+CD25- non-Tregs, CD4 and CD8 cells were sorted. The V and J genes are TRBV5-6 and TRBJ1-1; no definite D call. Sequencing used CD8+ T cells from blood (PBMCs), obtained 12 months after the transplant. The source of this sequence is a human patient who received a combined kidney and bone marrow transplant. Some T cells may have come from the graft donor. The CDR3 nucleotides read TGTGCCAGCACCTACCTACAGAGCTTGAACACTGAAGCTTTCTTT. Translated, it gives CASTYLQSLNTEAFF.